The subject of this entry is one TCR beta chain. No antigen is known for it. These data come from a study of T cell responses to AZD1222 COVID-19 vaccine. For the study at large: Some second doses came at about 4 weeks and others at about 12 weeks; these were pooled. Broader study findings: The donor group comprised mostly white British people and more females; the analysis possibly underestimated clonal diversity. Repertoires were sampled only after the peak T cell response.

Repertoires were generated with immunoSEQ multiplex PCR, while TCRdb's copy carries only in-frame clones and drops some. The top ten hold around 10% of the sample, which has over 95,000 clones, 85% to 90% seen once. This sequence originates from an adult in good health. The sequencing used peripheral blood, collected on day 0 of AZD1222 vaccination.

The CDR3 sequence is CASSPGGQSSAYEQYF. The DNA for the CDR3 is TGTGCCAGCTCACCAGGCGGACAGTCGAGCGCCTACGAGCAGTACTTC. J is TRBJ2-7 and V is TRBV18; possible D gene TRBD1, 6 bases. Germline V gives CDR1 KGHSH, CDR2 LQKENI. V lost 2 bases and J lost 2, with 16 bases in between. The CDR3 contains 16 residues.